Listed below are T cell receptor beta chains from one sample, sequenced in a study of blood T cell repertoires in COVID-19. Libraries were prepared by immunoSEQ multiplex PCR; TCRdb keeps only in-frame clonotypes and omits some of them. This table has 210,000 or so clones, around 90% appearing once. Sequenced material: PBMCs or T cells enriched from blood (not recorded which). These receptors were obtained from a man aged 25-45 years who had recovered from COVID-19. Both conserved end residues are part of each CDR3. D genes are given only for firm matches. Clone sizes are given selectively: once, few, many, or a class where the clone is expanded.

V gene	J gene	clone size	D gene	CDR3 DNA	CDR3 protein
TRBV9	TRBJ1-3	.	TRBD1	TGTGCCAGCAGCGTAGAACAGGGGACCAACACCATATATTTT	CASSVEQGTNTIYF
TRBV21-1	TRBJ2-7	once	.	TGTGCCAGCGGTGCAGTAACTAGCTCCTACGAGCAGTACTTC	CASGAVTSSYEQYF
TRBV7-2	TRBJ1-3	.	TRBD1	TGTGCCAGCAGCCCATTTGAGGGGGCGCGGGGAAACACCATATATTTT	CASSPFEGARGNTIYF
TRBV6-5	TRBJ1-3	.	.	TGTGCCAGCAGACAGGCAGACAACTCTGGAAACACCATATATTTT	CASRQADNSGNTIYF
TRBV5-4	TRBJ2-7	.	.	TGTGCCAGCAGCTTGGAATTTAGCTCCTACGAGCAGTACTTC	CASSLEFSSYEQYF
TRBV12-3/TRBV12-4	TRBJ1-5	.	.	TGTGCCAGCGGACATCGCCAGCCCCAGCATTTT	CASGHRQPQHF
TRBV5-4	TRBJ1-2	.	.	TGTGCCAGCAGCCTGGGGGCAGGGGCAGACTATGGCTACACCTTC	CASSLGAGADYGYTF
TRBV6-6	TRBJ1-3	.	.	TGTGCCAGCAGCCCCATCGGAAACACCATATATTTT	CASSPIGNTIYF
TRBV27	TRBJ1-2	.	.	TGTGCCAGCAGAGGGGGGGGTCCCAACAATGGCTACACCTTC	CASRGGGPNNGYTF
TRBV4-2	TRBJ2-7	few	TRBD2	TGTGCCAGCAGCCAGGCTAGCGGGGGAATTCCCTACGAGCAGTACTTC	CASSQASGGIPYEQYF
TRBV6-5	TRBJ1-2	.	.	TGTGCCAGCAGGGACTCCGGGATCCTCTCCTATGGCTACACCTTC	CASRDSGILSYGYTF
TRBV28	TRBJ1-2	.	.	TGTGCCAGCAGTTTATTAGATGGCTATGGCTACACCTTC	CASSLLDGYGYTF
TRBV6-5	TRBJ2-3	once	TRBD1	TGTGCCAGCAGCCGGACAGGGATAACAGATACGCAGTATTTT	CASSRTGITDTQYF
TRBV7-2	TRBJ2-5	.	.	TGTGCCAGCAGCCCGGGTGGGGGGTTGCGGGAGACCCAGTACTTC	CASSPGGGLRETQYF
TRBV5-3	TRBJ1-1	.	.	TGTGCCAGAAGCTTGGGGAGTACTGAAGCTTTCTTT	CARSLGSTEAFF
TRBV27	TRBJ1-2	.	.	TGTGCCAGCAGTCCACAAAATAACTATGGCTACACCTTC	CASSPQNNYGYTF
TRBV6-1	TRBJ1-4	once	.	TGTGCCAGCAGTGAAGCCCCGACAGCAAGAAATGAAAAACTGTTTTTT	CASSEAPTARNEKLFF
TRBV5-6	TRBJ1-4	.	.	TGTGCCAGCAGGAGGAGGACGGGATTTAGTCTTCATGAAAAACTGTTTTTT	CASRRRTGFSLHEKLFF